The 21 T cell receptor beta chains below all came from one sample that was sequenced in a study of blood T cell repertoires in COVID-19. Sequenced by immunoSEQ multiplex PCR; TCRdb stores in-frame clones only, minus some. This table has tens of thousands of clones, roughly 85% appearing once. Sequencing input: peripheral blood. These receptors came from a human donor in a cohort sampled during active COVID-19.

The V and J genes are TRBV7-2 and TRBJ2-3; 11 positions agree with TRBD2. The CDR3 runs 16 residues. Germline values: CDR1 SGHTA, CDR2 FQGNSA. Losses at the gene ends were 5 bases for V and 3 bases for J; bases not matched to a gene: 7. The chain's CDR3 is CASSLRLAGWTDTQYF. CDR3 DNA sequence: TGTGCCAGCAGCCTCCGACTAGCGGGGTGGACAGATACGCAGTATTTT.

This clone came up a few times. The chain uses TRBV3-1 (or the pseudogene TRBV3-2) and TRBJ2-7, with unresolved D. Germline loops: CDR1 LGHDT, CDR2 YNNKEL (reference sequence). V lost 6 bases to trimming and J lost 2 bases, with 14 bases between them. The CDR3 contains 14 residues. CDR3 in amino acids: CASSLRQVTYEQYF. The CDR3 DNA reads as TGTGCCAGCAGTCTACGACAAGTTACCTACGAGCAGTACTTC.

This chain joins TRBV7-3 and TRBJ1-1; maybe TRBD1 (5 bases). This CDR3 is built from 14 residues. The germline V gene encodes CDR1 SGHTA and CDR2 FQGTGA. Trimming cost V 2 bases and J 1 base, with 8 bases left between them. In DNA form, the CDR3 reads TGTGCCAGCAGCTTAGGGGCGGCGAACACTGAAGCTTTCTTT. This codes for CASSLGAANTEAFF.

The chain links TRBV4-3 to TRBJ1-1; TRBD1 is a possible D gene (5 bases). This CDR3 is built from 14 residues. V dropped 0 bases and J dropped 5 bases, with 10 bases sitting between them. In germline, CDR1 is LGHNA, CDR2 YSLEER. The CDR3 sequence: CASSQDAGPTEAFF. CDR3 sequence (DNA): TGCGCCAGCAGCCAAGACGCGGGGCCTACTGAAGCTTTCTTT.

The sample holds one count of this clone. This chain links TRBV7-2 with TRBJ1-2; D gene uncertain. Deletions cut 5 bases from V and 0 bases from J, with 13 bases between. The CDR3 is made up of 15 amino acids. The germline CDR1 and CDR2 sequences are SGHTA and FQGNSA. CDR3 DNA sequence: TGTGCCAGCAGCCCGGAGGGCAGATCTAACTATGGCTACACCTTC. Its protein is CASSPEGRSNYGYTF.

The V gene is TRBV6-5, the J gene TRBJ2-2, with 7 bases that match TRBD1. The V gene's germline CDR1 is MNHEY and CDR2 SVGAGI. V lost 10 bases and J lost 7; bases outside the gene matches: 9. CDR3 size: 13 residues. CDR3 region: CATRASGGGELFF. The DNA of the CDR3 is TGTGCCACAAGGGCCTCAGGGGGCGGGGAGCTGTTTTTT.

The chain recombines TRBV21-1 with TRBJ2-4; the table's D call TRBD1 went unverified against the DNA. TRBV21-1 is a known pseudogene. This CDR3 spans 16 amino acids. The CDR3 protein is CASSKEGAGVKDIQYF. CDR3 sequence (DNA): TGTGCCAGCAGCAAAGAAGGGGCAGGGGTTAAGGACATTCAGTACTTC.

The genes are TRBV4-1 and TRBJ2-2, with 13 nucleotides matching TRBD2. The CDR3 spans 16 residues. After removal of 4 bases from V and 7 bases from J, the junction contained 6 bases not matched to a gene. CDR1 and CDR2 from the germline V gene are MGHRA and YSYEKL. CDR3 loop: CASSPTSGGVVGELFF. CDR3 sequence (DNA): TGCGCCAGCAGCCCTACTAGCGGGGGGGTCGTCGGGGAGCTGTTTTTT.

The rearrangement uses TRBV5-1 and TRBJ1-1, with D tentatively TRBD1 (6 bases). The ends were cut back, 2 bases at V and 1 base at J, with 9 bases in the middle. The CDR3 spans 14 residues. Germline V lookup: CDR1 SGHRS, CDR2 YFSETQ. For the CDR3, the DNA is TGCGCCAGCAGCTTCGGGACATCGAACACTGAAGCTTTCTTT. It encodes CASSFGTSNTEAFF.

The chain carries TRBV5-1 and TRBJ2-1; 11 nucleotides align to TRBD2. The ends lost 1 base at V and 3 bases at J; junction bases unmatched: 0. The CDR3 loop spans 15 amino acids. Germline-derived CDR1 and CDR2 are SGHRS and YFSETQ. The CDR3 spells CASSLTSGGYNEQFF. The CDR3 nucleotides are TGCGCCAGCAGCTTGACTAGCGGGGGCTACAATGAGCAGTTCTTC.

The J gene is TRBJ1-3, the V gene TRBV7-2; 9 bases fit TRBD1. With V trimmed by 4 bases and J by 4 bases, 11 bases remained unmatched. This CDR3 contains 17 residues. Germline CDR1 is SGHTA and CDR2 is FQGNSA. CDR3 nucleotide sequence: TGTGCCAGCAGCTCGTCCCTTTGGACAGGGGACGGAAACACCATATATTTT. It translates to CASSSSLWTGDGNTIYF.

The chain uses TRBV7-2 and TRBJ2-3, with TRBD2 as a possible D gene (5 bases). This CDR3 has 16 residues. Looked up from germline, CDR1 is SGHTA and CDR2 is FQGNSA. Trimming left V 5 bases short and J 2 bases short, with 17 bases between. CDR3 protein: CASSLGWTGNTDTQYF. In nucleotides, the CDR3 is TGTGCCAGCAGCCTTGGCTGGACTGGGAACACAGATACGCAGTATTTT.

This chain links TRBV10-3 with TRBJ2-2; 13 bases agree with TRBD2. Germline V gene data show CDR1 as ENHRY and CDR2 as SYGVKD. J gave up 9 bases and V 4 bases, and 5 bases lay outside the gene matches. The CDR3 contains 15 residues. DNA for the CDR3: TGTGCCATCAGTGCCGGACTAGCGGGAGATAGGGAGCTGTTTTTT. Translated, it gives CAISAGLAGDRELFF.

The gene calls are TRBV19 and TRBJ1-3, with 7 bases fitting TRBD1. The CDR3 runs 16 residues. J lost 7 bases, V lost 5 bases, and 14 bases had no gene match. CDR1 and CDR2 (germline): LNHDA, SQIVND (reference sequence). DNA for the CDR3: TGTGCCAGTAGTCCCAACCCGACAGGGATGTTCAACACCATATATTTT. Amino acid sequence: CASSPNPTGMFNTIYF.

V is TRBV27 and J is TRBJ2-5; a possible D gene is TRBD1 (6 bases). The V and J ends lost 6 bases and 2 bases respectively, with 13 bases between them. CDR3 length: 14 residues. Germline assignment: CDR1 MNHEY and CDR2 SMNVEV (reference sequence). CDR3 residues: CASRPPTGQETQYF. The CDR3, as DNA: TGTGCCAGCAGACCACCGACAGGTCAAGAGACCCAGTACTTC.

The gene calls are TRBV19 and TRBJ1-6; 7 nucleotides line up with TRBD1. The CDR3 has 13 amino acids. Germline CDR1 and CDR2: LNHDA and SQIVND (reference sequence). V shed 10 bases, J shed 4 bases, and the junction held 4 bases outside the gene matches. CDR3 coding DNA: TGTGCCACAGGGACAGTTTATAATTCACCCCTCCACTTT. Its translation is CATGTVYNSPLHF.

The chain carries TRBV6-2 or TRBV6-3 and TRBJ1-2; 10 bases match TRBD1. Germline CDR1 reads MNHEY; CDR2 reads SVGEGT. The CDR3 spans 14 residues. With 6 bases clipped from V and 6 bases from J, the junction kept 7 bases outside the gene matches. This chain's CDR3 is CASSPWGQGHGYTF. CDR3 bases: TGTGCCAGCAGCCCCTGGGGACAGGGGCATGGCTACACCTTC.

The rearrangement links TRBV5-6 to TRBJ2-5; 15 bases map to TRBD2. The ends lost 4 bases at V and 4 bases at J; junction bases unmatched: 5. The CDR3 sequence is 16 residues long. Germline CDR1 SGHDT, CDR2 YYEEEE. The CDR3 sequence: CASSPRTSGGGETQYF. As DNA, the CDR3 is TGTGCCAGCAGCCCACGGACTAGCGGGGGGGGAGAGACCCAGTACTTC.

V usage is TRBV13 and J usage is TRBJ1-2; 11 positions agree with TRBD1. The germline V gene has CDR1 PRHDT and CDR2 FYEKMQ (reference sequence). The length of the CDR3 is 16 residues. V lost 0 bases to trimming and J lost 4 bases; unmatched junction nucleotides: 4. The CDR3 bases are TGTGCCAGCAGCTTAGGGAGGACAGGGGGCGGCTATGGCTACACCTTC. Its translation is CASSLGRTGGGYGYTF.

The chain has TRBV10-3 and TRBJ2-5; D unresolved. CDR1 is ENHRY and CDR2 is SYGVKD in the germline V gene. This CDR3 has 12 amino acids. Trimming left V 8 bases short and J 3 bases short, with 10 bases between. CDR3 bases: TGTGCCATCGGCCAAGTGAAAGAGACCCAGTACTTC. Encoded protein: CAIGQVKETQYF.

This chain's CDR3 is CASLRDTLWDGYTF. The CDR3 DNA sequence: TGTGCCAGCCTCCGGGACACCCTGTGGGATGGCTACACCTTC. The chain joins TRBV28 to TRBJ1-2; maybe TRBD1 (6 bases). The V gene lost 8 bases and the J gene lost 6 bases, with 19 bases spanning the gap. Germline CDR1 MDHEN, CDR2 SYDVKM. The CDR3 sequence is 14 residues long.